The 20 T cell receptor beta chains below all came from one sample that was sequenced in a study of cytomegalovirus exposure and HLA in healthy donors. This PCR relied on a set of 60 Vbeta primers and 13 Jbeta primers. Using immunoSEQ multiplex PCR, the repertoire was profiled, and TCRdb retains in-frame clones only, with some absent. Among about 130,000 clones listed, just under 80% were seen once. The specimen was PBMCs. Source of these receptors: a man aged 30-40 years in good health and CMV-seronegative.

There are a few counts of this clone. This chain uses TRBV4-2 with TRBJ2-3, with 8 bases matching TRBD2. The V gene end was trimmed by 1 base and the J gene end by 4 bases; junction bases not matched to a gene: 1. CDR1 and CDR2 (germline): LGHNA, YNFKEQ. This CDR3 is built from 14 residues. The CDR3 DNA is TGTGCCAGCAGCCAAGGGACTAGCCCAGATACGCAGTATTTT. It encodes CASSQGTSPDTQYF.

This clone was detected only a few times. V usage is TRBV7-2 and J usage is TRBJ2-1; D gene uncertain. V was shortened by 4 bases and J by 3 bases, with 7 bases between the two germline ends. CDR1 is SGHTA and CDR2 is FQGNSA in the germline V gene. The CDR3 is 13 amino acids. In nucleotides, the CDR3 is TGTGCCAGCAGCTCCGGTCGCTACAATGAGCAGTTCTTC. It encodes CASSSGRYNEQFF.

The J gene is TRBJ2-5, the V gene TRBV28, with 8 bases lining up with TRBD2. This CDR3 is built from 13 residues. After removal of 9 bases from V and 5 bases from J, the junction contained 8 bases not matched to a gene. Germline V gene sequence: CDR1 MDHEN, CDR2 SYDVKM. In DNA form, the CDR3 reads TGTGCCAGTTGGGCGGGGGGCCGGGAGACCCAGTACTTC. Protein sequence: CASWAGGRETQYF.

The rearrangement joins TRBV5-1 to TRBJ2-5; a possible D gene is TRBD2 (5 bases). Deletions cut 4 bases from V and 5 bases from J, with 21 bases between. The germline V gene encodes CDR1 SGHRS and CDR2 YFSETQ. The CDR3 contains 16 residues. CDR3 loop: CASSRLREGQSETQYF. CDR3 nucleotide sequence: TGCGCCAGCAGCCGTTTAAGAGAGGGCCAGAGTGAGACCCAGTACTTC. Filled out from reference TRBV5-1 and TRBJ2-5, the complete variable domain reads KAGVTQTPRYLIKTRGQQVTLSCSPISGHRSVSWYQQTPGQGLQFLFEYFSETQRNKGNFPGRFSGRQFSNSRSEMNVSTLELGDSALYLCASSRLREGQSETQYFGPGTRLLVL.

CDR3 nucleotide sequence: TGTGCCATCAGTGAGCCGCCGGGACAGGGGATTTACGAGCAGTACTTC. It codes for CAISEPPGQGIYEQYF. This chain links TRBV10-3 with TRBJ2-7; 10 nucleotides align to TRBD1. Germline-derived CDR1 and CDR2 are ENHRY and SYGVKD. After removal of 2 bases from V and 4 bases from J, the junction contained 8 bases not matched to a gene. CDR3 length equals 16 residues.

This clone showed up just once. V and J are TRBV5-1 and TRBJ2-5; maybe TRBD2 (5 bases). In germline, CDR1 is SGHRS, CDR2 YFSETQ. Trimming cost V 0 bases and J 2 bases, with 11 bases left between them. CDR3 length: 15 residues. The CDR3 loop reads CASSLVPSGQETQYF. DNA for the CDR3: TGCGCCAGCAGCTTGGTTCCCAGCGGACAAGAGACCCAGTACTTC.

The CDR3 is CASKGQGRSAQHF. CDR3 DNA: TGTGCCAGCAAGGGGCAGGGTCGTTCGGCCCAGCATTTT. The chain uses TRBV28 and TRBJ1-5; TRBD1 is a possible D gene (5 bases). The V gene's germline CDR1 is MDHEN and CDR2 SYDVKM. The CDR3 is 13 amino acids. V shed 7 bases and J shed 11 bases, with 18 bases lying between them.

This clone was counted between two and nine times. The chain combines TRBV10-3 with TRBJ2-1; D not certain. Per the germline V gene, CDR1 is ENHRY and CDR2 is SYGVKD. This CDR3 has 13 amino acids. V was pared by 0 bases and J by 12 bases, with 12 bases between. The CDR3 reads CAISESPRLGQFF. CDR3 DNA: TGTGCCATCAGTGAGTCCCCCCGACTTGGGCAGTTCTTC.

The gene calls are TRBV18 and TRBJ2-2, with D tentatively TRBD2 (6 bases). Deletions cut 8 bases from V and 0 bases from J, with 19 bases between. The CDR3 spans 17 residues. CDR1 KGHSH and CDR2 LQKENI come from the germline V gene. The CDR3 region is CASRPSVAAPNTGELFF. The DNA for the CDR3 is TGTGCCAGCCGACCTTCAGTAGCGGCCCCGAACACCGGGGAGCTGTTTTTT.

The J gene is TRBJ2-5, the V gene TRBV5-1; 11 nucleotides agree with TRBD1. V lost 0 bases and J lost 4; bases outside the gene matches: 5. Per germline, CDR1 SGHRS and CDR2 YFSETQ. The CDR3 length is 16 residues. The CDR3 DNA sequence: TGCGCCAGCAGCTTGGACGGACAGGGGGCGCGAGAGACCCAGTACTTC. It translates to CASSLDGQGARETQYF.

The chain recombines TRBV7-6 with TRBJ2-7, with TRBD1 matching 7 bases. The CDR3 is 15 residues long. Trimming at V came to 0 bases and at J to 4 bases, leaving 6 bases not matched to a gene. From germline, CDR1 is SGHVS and CDR2 FNYEAQ. The DNA of the CDR3 is TGTGCCAGCAGCTTAGCGGGACAGCAACAGTACGAGCAGTACTTC. It encodes CASSLAGQQQYEQYF.

This chain links TRBV7-2 with TRBJ1-2; D gene uncertain. The V end was cut by 2 bases, the J end by 8 bases, with 24 bases between. Germline-derived CDR1 and CDR2 are SGHTA and FQGNSA. CDR3 length: 17 residues. CDR3 residues: CASSLMVFLEGGDGYTF. In DNA, the CDR3 is TGTGCCAGCAGCTTAATGGTGTTTCTTGAGGGTGGCGACGGCTACACCTTC. The variable domain in full, with the rest retrieved from reference TRBV7-2 and TRBJ1-2, is GAGVSQSPSNKVTEKGKDVELRCDPISGHTALYWYRQSLGQGLEFLIYFQGNSAPDKSGLPSDRFSAERTGGSVSTLTIQRTQQEDSAVYLCASSLMVFLEGGDGYTFGSGTRLTVV.

In this sample, this clone turned up once. The CDR3 region has the DNA TGTGCCAGCAGCCCCGGGGACAGGGTTCTGGGCAATCAGCCCCAGCATTTT. As protein: CASSPGDRVLGNQPQHF. The rearrangement uses TRBV5-8 and TRBJ1-5; TRBD1 aligns across 9 bases. CDR1 is SGHTS, CDR2 YDEGEE, per germline. CDR3 length: 17 residues. V shed 4 bases and J 2 bases; nucleotides not matched to a gene: 10.

The gene calls are TRBV10-2 and TRBJ1-1; D gene ambiguous. V was shortened by 1 base and J by 2 bases, with 8 bases between the two germline ends. CDR1 is WSHSY, CDR2 SAAADI, per germline. The CDR3 runs 14 residues. CDR3: CASSELYRNTEAFF. DNA of the CDR3: TGCGCCAGCAGTGAGTTGTACAGAAACACTGAAGCTTTCTTT.

The chain employs TRBV7-2 and TRBJ1-5, with TRBD1 matching over 8 bases. J gave up 7 bases and V 5 bases, and 7 bases lay outside the gene matches. This CDR3 region has 14 residues. In germline, CDR1 is SGHTA, CDR2 FQGNSA. This CDR3 reads CASSRTGNNQPQHF. In DNA, the CDR3 is TGTGCCAGCAGCAGGACAGGGAATAACCAGCCCCAGCATTTT.

The chain links TRBV7-9 to TRBJ2-7, with 8 bases lining up with TRBD1. CDR1 and CDR2 from the germline V gene are SEHNR and FQNEAQ (reference sequence). This CDR3 has 15 residues. The V and J ends lost 5 bases and 5 bases, in that order; junction bases with no gene match: 11. The CDR3 DNA reads as TGTGCCAGCAGCCCACGGCAGGGGGCGACCAACGAGCAGTACTTC. Translated, it gives CASSPRQGATNEQYF.

This clone was seen just once. The junction and the germline gene differ at one end; a read error may be behind it. The J gene is TRBJ2-1, the V gene TRBV2, with TRBD1 matching 7 bases. Germline values: CDR1 SNHLY, CDR2 FYNNEI. This CDR3 has 11 residues. CDR3 in DNA: TGTGCCAGCAGACCTGAGGGGGCCTACGTCTTC. Protein product: CASRPEGAYVF.

The rearrangement joins TRBV5-1 to TRBJ2-5; perhaps TRBD2 as D (6 bases). The ends were cut back, 3 bases at V and 11 bases at J, with 20 bases in the middle. Germline CDR1 is SGHRS and CDR2 is YFSETQ. CDR3 length: 14 residues. In nucleotides, the CDR3 is TGCGCCAGCAGCTGGCGGGACTCCACCCTGGAGCAGTACTTC. Translated: CASSWRDSTLEQYF.

V and J are TRBV5-1 and TRBJ2-3, with TRBD1 matching over 9 bases. Trimming at V came to 5 bases and at J to 5 bases, leaving 9 bases not matched to a gene. This CDR3 is 15 amino acids long. Germline CDR1 reads SGHRS; CDR2 reads YFSETQ. The CDR3 loop reads CASSLTGGRGDTQYF. DNA of the CDR3: TGCGCCAGCAGTTTGACAGGGGGTCGCGGAGATACGCAGTATTTT.

This clone was found a few times. The CDR3 is CASSEALNRGPSYSNQPQHF. The CDR3, as DNA: TGTGCCAGCAGTGAAGCGCTGAACAGGGGACCCAGTTACAGCAATCAGCCCCAGCATTTT. The chain recombines TRBV6-1 with TRBJ1-5, with TRBD1 identical over 7 bases. CDR1 MNHNS and CDR2 SASEGT come from the germline V gene. CDR3 size: 20 residues. The junction had 15 bases not matched to a gene; V was cut back by 0 bases and J by 1 base.